These 12 T cell receptor beta chains were sequenced from one sample in a study of shared clonotypes between healthy human individuals (dated by TCRdb to about 2020). Library prep was done by the immunoSEQ multiplex PCR assay. The source is immuneACCESS, and TCRdb retained only in-frame sequences with V and J called. Part of the clones is not carried over; for the studies checked, unresolved V genes explain less than half of this, and the remainder is unexplained. This sample lists about 1,800,000 clones; around 96% were detected once. Around 1% of the sample is held by the ten biggest clonotypes. CD8 naive samples were CD45RO-negative cells positively selected for CCR7, giving a CD45RA+CCR7+ population that excluded TemRA cells. Source material: naive CD8+ T cells sorted from blood. The cell subset or site label, read with the paper, signifies: CD45RA+CCR7+. These receptors were taken from a man younger than 30 in good health.

The V and J genes are TRBV27 and TRBJ1-5; D is perhaps TRBD1 (6 bases). The CDR3 sequence is 17 residues long. Trimming took 5 bases from V and 0 from J, leaving 17 bases between them. Germline-derived CDR1 and CDR2 are MNHEY and SMNVEV (reference sequence). CDR3: CASSPLGGPFSNQPQHF. The DNA of the CDR3 is TGTGCCAGCAGTCCCCTCGGGGGGCCATTTAGCAATCAGCCCCAGCATTTT.

V gene TRBV11-3 combines with J gene TRBJ2-1, with no clear D. Trimming removed 1 base from V and 9 bases from J, with 10 bases in between. CDR3 length equals 13 residues. CDR1 SGHNT and CDR2 YENEEA come from the germline V gene. CDR3: CASSLGEITEQFF. In nucleotides, the CDR3 is TGTGCCAGCAGCTTAGGAGAGATTACTGAGCAGTTCTTC. Filled out from reference TRBV11-3 and TRBJ2-1, the complete variable domain reads EAGVVQSPRYKIIEKKQPVAFWCNPISGHNTLYWYLQNLGQGPELLIRYENEEAVDDSQLPKDRFSAERLKGVDSTLKIQPAELGDSAVYLCASSLGEITEQFFGPGTRLTVL.

The table lists this clone with a count of one. This chain uses TRBV11-2 with TRBJ2-7, with 8 bases aligning to TRBD2. This CDR3 contains 17 residues. Germline V CDR1 and CDR2: SGHAT, FQNNGV. Germline trimming cut 0 bases from V and 0 bases from J; bases unmatched to any gene: 7. The DNA for the CDR3 is TGTGCCAGCAGCTTAGATAGGATAGCGGGAACCTCCTACGAGCAGTACTTC. It codes for CASSLDRIAGTSYEQYF. Variable domain in full (rest from reference TRBV11-2 and TRBJ2-7): EAGVAQSPRYKIIEKRQSVAFWCNPISGHATLYWYQQILGQGPKLLIQFQNNGVVDDSQLPKDRFSAERLKGVDSTLKIQPAKLEDSAVYLCASSLDRIAGTSYEQYFGPGTRLTVT.

V and J are TRBV10-3 and TRBJ2-3, with unresolved D. This CDR3 region has 12 residues. The ends were cut back, 3 bases at V and 6 bases at J, with 7 bases in the middle. Germline lookup yields CDR1 ENHRY and CDR2 SYGVKD. The CDR3 sequence is CAISEAPDTQYF. In DNA, the CDR3 is TGTGCCATCAGTGAAGCACCTGATACGCAGTATTTT.

The V call is TRBV29-1, the J call TRBJ2-1; D possibly matches TRBD1 or TRBD2 (7 bases each). CDR1 SQVTM and CDR2 ANQGSEA come from the germline V gene. This CDR3 spans 16 amino acids. V was pared by 0 bases and J by 5 bases, with 17 bases between. The CDR3 reads CSVEDWGGGGHNEQFF. In nucleotides, the CDR3 is TGCAGCGTTGAAGATTGGGGAGGGGGCGGACACAATGAGCAGTTCTTC.

The chain employs TRBV5-3 and TRBJ2-3; possibly TRBD1 or TRBD2 for D (5 bases each). TRBV5-3 is marked as an open reading frame, function uncertain. The CDR3 runs 17 residues. Trimming took off 0 bases at V and 4 bases at J, with 18 bases between the two ends. CDR3: CARSLVVQDSLPDTQYF. CDR3 nucleotides: TGTGCCAGAAGCTTGGTAGTACAGGACTCGTTGCCAGATACGCAGTATTTT.

V is TRBV11-2 and J is TRBJ2-7, with 8 bases lining up with TRBD1. The CDR3 is made up of 13 amino acids. Germline V CDR1 and CDR2: SGHAT, FQNNGV. Trimming took 5 bases from V and 9 from J; bases not matched to a gene: 9. In nucleotides, the CDR3 is TGTGCCAGCAGCCCAACAGGGGGGACAGGGCAGTACTTC. Translated, it gives CASSPTGGTGQYF.

The chain carries TRBV9 and TRBJ2-3; 10 bases match TRBD2. The J segment lost 0 bases and the V segment lost 6 bases, leaving 10 bases of the junction unmatched. The germline V gene has CDR1 SGDLS and CDR2 YYNGEE. The CDR3 has 17 amino acids. The CDR3 region has the DNA TGTGCCAGCACCCGAGCGGGGGGGACTTCTAGCACAGATACGCAGTATTTT. Its translation: CASTRAGGTSSTDTQYF. Full variable domain (outside the CDR3, taken from reference TRBV9 and TRBJ2-3): DSGVTQTPKHLITATGQRVTLRCSPRSGDLSVYWYQQSLDQGLQFLIQYYNGEERAKGNILERFSAQQFPDLHSELNLSSLELGDSALYFCASTRAGGTSSTDTQYFGPGTRLTVL.

The chain carries TRBV6-1 and TRBJ2-7; D might be TRBD1 or TRBD2, each matching 6 bases. The CDR3 sequence is 16 residues long. In germline, CDR1 is MNHNS, CDR2 SASEGT. Trimming removed 2 bases at V and 4 bases at J, with 18 bases between. CDR3 in amino acids: CASSEKKGGRRYEQYF. In DNA, the CDR3 is TGTGCCAGCAGTGAAAAGAAGGGGGGCCGGCGTTACGAGCAGTACTTC.

This chain uses TRBV21-1 with TRBJ1-1; no DNA check was done on the table's D call, TRBD1. TRBV21-1 is noted as a pseudogene. CDR3 length equals 13 residues. As DNA, the CDR3 is TGTGCCAGCAGCAATGGGCGTCAGACTGAAGCTTTCTTT. Translated, it gives CASSNGRQTEAFF.

The chain couples TRBV4-1 to TRBJ2-7; D is undetermined. Between the trimmed V and J ends, which lost 4 bases and 4 bases, there was a span of 11 bases. This CDR3 spans 13 amino acids. CDR1 is MGHRA, CDR2 YSYEKL, per germline. The CDR3 DNA is TGCGCCAGCAGCCCCCGTTTATGGTACGAGCAGTACTTC. It specifies CASSPRLWYEQYF.

The chain joins TRBV6-5 to TRBJ2-7; 8 bases are a match to TRBD2. Per germline, CDR1 MNHEY and CDR2 SVGAGI. V was pared by 6 bases and J by 2 bases, with 9 bases of the junction left unmatched. This CDR3 contains 15 residues. CDR3 sequence (DNA): TGTGCCAGCAGCCAGTCGGGGGGGCCTCCCTACGAGCAGTACTTC. Amino acid sequence: CASSQSGGPPYEQYF.